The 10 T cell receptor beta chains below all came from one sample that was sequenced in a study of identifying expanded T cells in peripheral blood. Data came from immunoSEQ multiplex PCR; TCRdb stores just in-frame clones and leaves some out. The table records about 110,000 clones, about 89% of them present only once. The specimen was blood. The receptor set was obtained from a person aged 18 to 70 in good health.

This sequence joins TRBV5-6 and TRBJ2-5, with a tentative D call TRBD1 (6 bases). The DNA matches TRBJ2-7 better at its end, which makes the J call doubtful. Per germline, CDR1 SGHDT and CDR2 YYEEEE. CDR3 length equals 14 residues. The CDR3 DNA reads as TGTGCCAGCAGGATAGAGGGGGACTCCTACGAGCAGTACTTC. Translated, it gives CASRIEGDSYEQYF.

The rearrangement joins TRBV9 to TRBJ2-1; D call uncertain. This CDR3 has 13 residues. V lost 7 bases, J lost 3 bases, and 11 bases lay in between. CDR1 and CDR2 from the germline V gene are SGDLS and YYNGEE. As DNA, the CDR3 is TGTGCCAGCGGGTCTCCCCTCTACAATGAGCAGTTCTTC. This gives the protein CASGSPLYNEQFF.

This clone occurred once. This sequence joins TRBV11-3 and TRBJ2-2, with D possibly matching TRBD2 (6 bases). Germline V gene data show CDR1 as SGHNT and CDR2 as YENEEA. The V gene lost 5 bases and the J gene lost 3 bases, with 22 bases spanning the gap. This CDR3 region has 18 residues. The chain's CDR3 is CASSPRGRGGGYTGELFF. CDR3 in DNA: TGTGCCAGCAGCCCGCGGGGTCGAGGAGGAGGGTACACCGGGGAGCTGTTTTTT.

The CDR3 region is CASTMTGELFF. The DNA of the CDR3 is TGTGCCAGTACTATGACCGGGGAGCTGTTTTTT. This chain links TRBV19 with TRBJ2-2, with D uncertain. CDR1 is LNHDA, CDR2 SQIVND, per germline (reference sequence). Trimming stripped 7 bases from V and 5 bases from J, with 5 bases between. The CDR3 is 11 residues long.

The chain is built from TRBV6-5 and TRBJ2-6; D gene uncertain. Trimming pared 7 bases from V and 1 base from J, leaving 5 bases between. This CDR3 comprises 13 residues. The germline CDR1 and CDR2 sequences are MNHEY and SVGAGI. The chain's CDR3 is CASTQSGANVLTF. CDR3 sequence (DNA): TGTGCCAGCACCCAGTCTGGGGCCAACGTCCTGACTTTC.

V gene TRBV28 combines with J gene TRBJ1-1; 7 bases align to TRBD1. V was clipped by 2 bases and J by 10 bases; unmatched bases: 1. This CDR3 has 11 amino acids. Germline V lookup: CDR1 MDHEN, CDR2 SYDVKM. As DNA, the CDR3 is TGTGCCAGCAGTTTAAACAGGGGAGCTTTCTTT. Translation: CASSLNRGAFF.

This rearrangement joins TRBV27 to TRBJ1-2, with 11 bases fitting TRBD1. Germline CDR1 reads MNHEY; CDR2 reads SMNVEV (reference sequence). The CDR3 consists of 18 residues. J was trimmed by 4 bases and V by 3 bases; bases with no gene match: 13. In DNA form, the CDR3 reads TGTGCCAGCAGTTTCGGGAACCTGGGACAGGGGGAGGGCTATGGCTACACCTTC. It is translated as CASSFGNLGQGEGYGYTF.

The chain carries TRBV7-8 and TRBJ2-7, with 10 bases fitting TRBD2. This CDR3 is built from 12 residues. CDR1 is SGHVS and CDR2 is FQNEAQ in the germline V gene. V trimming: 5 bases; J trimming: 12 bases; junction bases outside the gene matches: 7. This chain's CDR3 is CASSAPSGGRYF. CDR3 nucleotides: TGTGCCAGCAGCGCCCCTAGCGGGGGTCGGTACTTC.

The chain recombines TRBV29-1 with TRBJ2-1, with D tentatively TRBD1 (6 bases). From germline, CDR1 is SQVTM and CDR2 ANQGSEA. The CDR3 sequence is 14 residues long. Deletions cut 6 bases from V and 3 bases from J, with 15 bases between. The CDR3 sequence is CSVYRVEGYNEQFF. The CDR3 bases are TGCAGCGTGTACAGGGTCGAGGGCTACAATGAGCAGTTCTTC.

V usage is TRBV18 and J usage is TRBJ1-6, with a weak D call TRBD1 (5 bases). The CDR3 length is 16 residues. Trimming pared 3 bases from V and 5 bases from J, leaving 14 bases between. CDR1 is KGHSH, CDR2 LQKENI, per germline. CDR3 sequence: CASSPDVAQDNSPLHF. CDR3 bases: TGTGCCAGCTCACCCGATGTTGCACAGGATAATTCACCCCTCCACTTT.